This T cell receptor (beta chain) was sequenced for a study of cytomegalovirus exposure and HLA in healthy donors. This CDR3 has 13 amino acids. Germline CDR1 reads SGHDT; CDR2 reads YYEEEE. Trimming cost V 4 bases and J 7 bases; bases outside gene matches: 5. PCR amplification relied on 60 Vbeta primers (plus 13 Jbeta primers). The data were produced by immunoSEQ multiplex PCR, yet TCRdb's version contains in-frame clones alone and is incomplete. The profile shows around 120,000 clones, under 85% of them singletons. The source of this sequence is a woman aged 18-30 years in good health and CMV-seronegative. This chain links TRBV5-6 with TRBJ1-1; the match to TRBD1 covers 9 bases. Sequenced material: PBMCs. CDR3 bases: TGTGCCAGCAGCCCACAGGGGGCGGGTGAAGCTTTCTTT. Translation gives CASSPQGAGEAFF.